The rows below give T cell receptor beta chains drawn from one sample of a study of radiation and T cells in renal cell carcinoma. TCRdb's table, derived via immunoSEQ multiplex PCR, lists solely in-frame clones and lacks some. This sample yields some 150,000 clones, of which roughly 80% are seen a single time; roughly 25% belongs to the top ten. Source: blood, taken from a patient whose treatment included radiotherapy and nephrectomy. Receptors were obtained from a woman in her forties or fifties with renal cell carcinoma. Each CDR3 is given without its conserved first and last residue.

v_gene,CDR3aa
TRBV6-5,ASSYGLGSYNEQF
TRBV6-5,ASSYSVGALNEQY
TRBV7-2,ASSLAGGPSYEQY
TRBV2,ASTWTYTGELF
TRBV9,ASSGLGGALGYGYT
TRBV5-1,ASSLEGTGGLF
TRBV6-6,ASSYGLNNNEQF
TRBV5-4,ASSNGDSVPTIY
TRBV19,ASSSQGVGTEAF
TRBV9,ASSPGEINYEQY
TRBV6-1,ASSEAGTNNSPLH
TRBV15,ATSREGAGNTGELF
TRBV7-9,ASSLTTGLTDTQY
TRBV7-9,ASSLASMMNTEAF
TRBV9,ASSVDGSSYEQY
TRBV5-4,ASSWGLAGGTGELF
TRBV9,ASSQAIPYTAQF
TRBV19,ASSFRGRDEKLF
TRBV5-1,ASSLGQENSPLH
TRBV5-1,ASSLAQGAGEKLF
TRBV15,ATRTGSATEAF
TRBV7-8,ASSLAAQENYGYT
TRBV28,ATDIPSQAEQY
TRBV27,ASGQQPQH
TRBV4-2,ASSQVGLAGDTQY
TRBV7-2,ASSLSYFGAEDTQY
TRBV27,ASSPLSSRHEQF
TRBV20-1,SAFTGDEQY
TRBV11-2,AGQTGGGSRQY
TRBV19,ASSIGGGSAEQY
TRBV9,ASSEAGDTEAF
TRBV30,AWAGGNSYEQY
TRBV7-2,ASTSRASGAKMAEKLF
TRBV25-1,ASSSGTGSHWGYGYT
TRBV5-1,ASGSTGNTEAF
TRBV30,ALNPGQNSPLH
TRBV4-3,ASSQDISTQVNEQF
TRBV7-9,ASSRLAGDTDTQY
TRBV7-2,ASSLGALGQGNYGYT
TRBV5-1,ASSLFSGGNQPQH
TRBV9,ASSATTGNEKLF
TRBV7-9,AGARGLDEQY
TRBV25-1,ASRPGGGQGTEAF
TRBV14,ASSQGRRNLDNEQF
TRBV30,ASTGSIADTQY
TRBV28,ASSDHTGTAFYSNQPQH
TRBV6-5,ASSYSTSSNAF
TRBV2,ASGNSGQGIGGYT
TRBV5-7,ARPRAC
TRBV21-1,ASSKSRETYLGYT
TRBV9,ASSPSGSFYEQY
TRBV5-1,ASSLAGGDTDTQY
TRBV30,AWSVKGNSYEQY
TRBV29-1,SVEVTDYGYT
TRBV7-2,ASSLRGQGVEQF